The 19 T cell receptor beta chains given below trace back to one sample, sequenced in a study of T cells in Graves' hyperthyroidism and ophthalmopathy. TCR beta CDR3 regions were amplified from RNA. When the TCR CDR3 underwent first-round RT-PCR, the HTBI primer set was used. In TCRdb, the multiplex PCR reads were re-called with MiXCR into one record per CDR3 protein. The table shows a few hundred thousand distinct CDR3 sequences, with 15% to 17% occurring only once. What was sequenced was blood. Receptors were obtained from a woman aged 18-29 years with Graves' hyperthyroidism that later progressed to Graves' ophthalmopathy.

The chain links TRBV7-9 to TRBJ2-6; D gene unclear. The CDR3 is made up of 14 amino acids. CDR1 is SEHNR, CDR2 FQNEAQ, per germline (reference sequence). Trimming stripped 5 bases from V and 3 bases from J, with 8 bases between. CDR3 amino acids: CASSGFFGANVLTF. DNA for the CDR3: TGTGCCAGCAGCGGCTTCTTTGGGGCCAACGTCCTGACTTTC.

The chain joins TRBV19 to TRBJ1-5; D is undetermined. The CDR3 runs to 15 residues. CDR1 LNHDA and CDR2 SQIVND come from the germline V gene (reference sequence). Trimming stripped 7 bases from V and 2 bases from J, with 15 bases between. CDR3 coding DNA: TGTGCCAGTACTGGAGTTGGGTCAGGCAATCAGCCCCAGCATTTT. It translates to CASTGVGSGNQPQHF. Full variable domain (missing parts from reference TRBV19 and TRBJ1-5): DGGITQSPKYLFRKEGQNVTLSCEQNLNHDAMYWYRQDPGQGLRLIYYSQIVNDFQKGDIAEGYSVSREKKESFPLTVTSAQKNPTAFYLCASTGVGSGNQPQHFGDGTRLSIL.

The V and J genes are TRBV3-1 and TRBJ1-3, with no clear D. The CDR3 is 15 amino acids. Trimming took 0 bases from V and 6 from J, leaving 12 bases between them. Germline V gene lookup returns CDR1 LGHDT and CDR2 YNNKEL (reference sequence). In DNA, the CDR3 is TGTGCCAGCAGCCAAGAGAGGCAAGCGGAAAACACCATATATTTT. This sequence encodes CASSQERQAENTIYF.

The chain joins TRBV7-9 to TRBJ2-3; TRBD2 agrees at 12 bases. CDR1 and CDR2 (germline): SEHNR, FQNEAQ (reference sequence). Trimming took 1 base from V and 5 from J; bases not matched to a gene: 7. The CDR3 runs to 17 residues. This CDR3 reads CASSLVKTSGSLDTQYF. The CDR3 bases are TGTGCCAGCAGCTTAGTTAAGACTAGCGGGAGCCTAGATACGCAGTATTTT.

In its sample, this clonotype was seen many times. This rearrangement joins TRBV28 to TRBJ1-1, with unresolved D. Germline V gives CDR1 MDHEN, CDR2 SYDVKM. V lost 6 bases and J lost 6, with 11 bases in between. The CDR3 length is 12 residues. The CDR3 protein is CASRLRRAEAFF. CDR3 DNA sequence: TGTGCCAGCAGGCTGCGGCGGGCTGAAGCTTTCTTT.

This clonotype showed up many times. The chain is built from TRBV6-2 or TRBV6-3 and TRBJ2-3, with 9 positions matching TRBD1. The CDR3 has 15 residues. The J segment lost 4 bases and the V segment lost 5 bases, leaving 7 bases of the junction unmatched. CDR1 and CDR2 from the germline V gene are MNHEY and SVGEGT. The CDR3: CASSTGTGSADTQYF. The CDR3 DNA reads as TGTGCCAGCAGTACCGGGACAGGGAGCGCAGATACGCAGTATTTT.

This clonotype was counted ten times or more. The CDR3 region has the DNA TGTGCCAGCAGCCAACTAGCGGGCTACAATGAGCAGTTCTTC. It yields the protein CASSQLAGYNEQFF. This sequence joins TRBV7-6 and TRBJ2-1, with 9 bases matching TRBD2. CDR1 SGHVS and CDR2 FNYEAQ come from the germline V gene. This CDR3 comprises 14 residues. The V and J ends lost 5 bases and 3 bases, in that order; junction bases with no gene match: 2.

As for this clonotype: A read error may explain this, as a much larger clone is one base away. The rearrangement uses TRBV10-3 and TRBJ2-7, with a possible D match to TRBD1 (5 bases). Between the trimmed V and J ends, which lost 4 bases and 2 bases, there was a span of 9 bases. The CDR3 consists of 13 residues. Germline assignment: CDR1 ENHRY and CDR2 SYGVKD. In DNA form, the CDR3 reads TGTGCCATCAGTGTGGACAATGCCTACGAGCAGTACTTC. Its translation: CAISVDNAYEQYF.

This clonotype was counted ten times or more. The rearrangement joins TRBV6-1 to TRBJ1-3; possibly TRBD1 for D (5 bases). This CDR3 has 16 residues. Germline V gene lookup returns CDR1 MNHNS and CDR2 SASEGT. The germline V and J ends were trimmed by 2 bases and 0 bases, with 11 bases remaining between them. CDR3 protein: CASSEWGRLSGNTIYF. CDR3 nucleotides: TGTGCCAGCAGTGAATGGGGCAGACTCTCTGGAAACACCATATATTTT.

As concerns this clonotype: Since a much larger clone is just one base distant, this may be a read error. This chain uses TRBV6-2 or TRBV6-3 with TRBJ2-7, with TRBD1 as a possible D gene (7 bases). The germline V and J ends were trimmed by 10 bases and 2 bases, with 24 bases remaining between them. This CDR3 has 16 amino acids. Germline CDR1 reads MNHEY; CDR2 reads SVGEGT. The CDR3 region is CANRGLGRSGAYEQYF. The CDR3 bases are TGTGCCAACAGGGGCCTCGGCCGTAGCGGAGCCTACGAGCAGTACTTC.

The chain couples TRBV20-1 to TRBJ2-7, with TRBD2 identical over 8 bases. The V segment lost 0 bases and the J segment 4 bases; nucleotides outside the gene matches: 5. Germline assignment: CDR1 DFQATT and CDR2 SNEGSKA (reference sequence). This CDR3 has 14 residues. This CDR3 reads CSARETSGRYEQYF. The CDR3 nucleotides are TGCAGTGCTAGAGAAACTAGCGGACGGTACGAGCAGTACTTC.

This clonotype occurred many times. This rearrangement joins TRBV20-1 to TRBJ1-5, with D unresolved. V lost 8 bases and J 3 bases, leaving 17 bases between the germline ends. The CDR3 is 14 amino acids. Germline V lookup: CDR1 DFQATT, CDR2 SNEGSKA (reference sequence). CDR3 nucleotides: TGCAGTCCCTCGTTGGACTTCAACAATCAGCCCCAGCATTTT. Encoded protein: CSPSLDFNNQPQHF.

This clonotype was seen ten or more times. The chain employs TRBV12-3 or TRBV12-4 and TRBJ1-2; D not certain. Trimming left V 2 bases short and J 4 bases short, with 23 bases between. The CDR3 totals 18 residues. The DNA for the CDR3 is TGTGCCAGCAGTTTATACCTAACCCGGGCCCAAAGGAGCTATGGCTACACCTTC. This translates into CASSLYLTRAQRSYGYTF.

This clonotype was recorded many times. This chain connects TRBV20-1 to TRBJ1-1; D is perhaps TRBD1 (6 bases). Germline V lookup: CDR1 DFQATT, CDR2 SNEGSKA (reference sequence). Trimming removed 4 bases at V and 7 bases at J, with 13 bases between. The CDR3 has 12 residues. Written as DNA, the CDR3 is TGCAGTGCTACGACAGGCCCTCTTGAAGCTTTCTTT. Its protein product is CSATTGPLEAFF.

This clonotype was seen only a few times. V usage is TRBV20-1 and J usage is TRBJ2-7; 10 bases align to TRBD2. The CDR3 runs to 14 residues. Germline V CDR1 and CDR2: DFQATT, SNEGSKA (reference sequence). The J segment lost 4 bases and the V segment lost 5 bases, leaving 8 bases of the junction unmatched. DNA for the CDR3: TGCAGTGCTCTTAAAGCAGCGGGAGGGTACGAGCAGTACTTC. Translated, it gives CSALKAAGGYEQYF.

Ten or more counts support this clonotype. The chain combines TRBV20-1 with TRBJ2-1; possibly TRBD1 for D (5 bases). CDR3 length: 14 residues. V was cut by 3 bases and J by 0 bases, with 9 bases left in between. CDR1 and CDR2 (germline): DFQATT, SNEGSKA (reference sequence). CDR3 bases: TGCAGTGCTAGGGCAGACAGCTCCTACAATGAGCAGTTCTTC. Translating gives CSARADSSYNEQFF.

The J gene is TRBJ2-2, the V gene TRBV6-1; tentative D call: TRBD2 (6 bases). The CDR3 sequence is 14 residues long. Germline CDR1 reads MNHNS; CDR2 reads SASEGT. Trimming shortened V by 4 bases and J by 5 bases, and 11 bases separated the two germline ends. The CDR3 region is CASSGRGRTGELFF. DNA for the CDR3: TGTGCCAGCAGTGGACGGGGGAGGACCGGGGAGCTGTTTTTT.

This clonotype was seen at least ten times. The chain joins TRBV29-1 to TRBJ2-7, with a possible D match to TRBD1 (5 bases). From germline, CDR1 is SQVTM and CDR2 ANQGSEA. The CDR3 consists of 13 residues. V lost 3 bases and J lost 0, with 9 bases in between. CDR3 protein: CSVEYGASYEQYF. CDR3 nucleotide sequence: TGCAGCGTTGAGTATGGGGCCTCCTACGAGCAGTACTTC.

The rearrangement uses TRBV12-5 and TRBJ2-3; 8 positions match TRBD2. The ends lost 1 base at V and 4 bases at J; junction bases unmatched: 10. The CDR3 is 17 residues long. Germline V lookup: CDR1 LGHNT, CDR2 FRNRAP. The CDR3, as DNA: TGTGCTAGTGGTTTGGCCCCCCCCGGGACTAGACCAGATACGCAGTATTTT. This translates into CASGLAPPGTRPDTQYF.